These 26 T cell receptor beta chains came from one sample sequenced in a study of OX40 agonist ivuxolimab in advanced cancers. Measured with immunoSEQ multiplex PCR; TCRdb has only the in-frame clones, and not every one. This sample has about 76,000 clones; roughly 90% occur once, and the top ten carry around 0.95%. The sequencing here drew on CD4+ or CD8+ T cells sorted from blood, taken in a trial of the OX40 agonist ivuxolimab. These receptors were collected from an adult with an advanced solid tumor such as melanoma, head and neck, liver or kidney cancer.

The rearrangement uses TRBV6-6 and TRBJ1-5; D remains unclear. Germline CDR1 and CDR2: MNHNY and SVGAGI (reference sequence). The germline V and J ends were trimmed by 2 bases and 4 bases, with 15 bases remaining between them. The CDR3 totals 16 residues. The CDR3 bases are TGTGCCAGCAGTTACGCCTCCGACACAAATAATCAGCCCCAGCATTTT. It codes for CASSYASDTNNQPQHF.

This chain joins TRBV5-1 and TRBJ2-7; unclear D gene. Germline CDR1 and CDR2: SGHRS and YFSETQ. The CDR3 has 11 residues. Trimming took 4 bases from V and 3 from J, leaving 5 bases between them. The CDR3 protein is CASSASYEQYF. The CDR3 DNA follows: TGCGCCAGCAGCGCCAGCTACGAGCAGTACTTC.

This clone is a singleton in its sample. This sequence joins TRBV27 and TRBJ1-5, with 8 bases fitting TRBD1. The CDR3 loop spans 17 amino acids. Losses at the gene ends were 0 bases for V and 6 bases for J; bases not matched to a gene: 10. Germline values: CDR1 MNHEY, CDR2 SMNVEV (reference sequence). The CDR3 region is CASSLSGQAVTRQPQHF. The CDR3 nucleotides are TGTGCCAGCAGTTTATCGGGACAGGCTGTGACGCGTCAGCCCCAGCATTTT.

DNA for the CDR3: TGTGCCAGCAGGCGACGCGCCGAGCAGTTCTTC. Translation gives CASRRRAEQFF. The V call is TRBV6-5, the J call TRBJ2-1; no clear D. The CDR3 covers 11 residues. The germline V and J ends were trimmed by 6 bases and 10 bases, with 10 bases remaining between them. Germline V lookup: CDR1 MNHEY, CDR2 SVGAGI.

The rearrangement uses TRBV20-1 and TRBJ1-2; TRBD1 is a possible D gene (5 bases). The CDR3 spans 9 residues. The germline V and J ends were trimmed by 6 bases and 14 bases, with 13 bases remaining between them. Germline CDR1 DFQATT, CDR2 SNEGSKA (reference sequence). CDR3 DNA: TGCAGTGCCACTGGGGAGGGGACCTTC. This translates into CSATGEGTF.

Within the sample, this clone is medium-sized (0.01 to 0.1%). V is TRBV25-1 and J is TRBJ2-5, with 8 bases matching TRBD1. Germline CDR1 MGHDK, CDR2 SYGVNS. V dropped 6 bases and J dropped 4; count of bases not matched to a gene: 4. The CDR3 length is 13 residues. CDR3 amino acids: CASRTTGAETQYF. The CDR3 DNA reads as TGTGCCAGCAGAACGACAGGGGCAGAGACCCAGTACTTC.

CDR3 amino acids: CASSQELGLIEQYF. CDR3 DNA sequence: TGTGCCAGCAGCCAAGAGCTGGGACTCATCGAGCAGTACTTC. The chain uses TRBV14 and TRBJ2-7; the D gene is possibly TRBD2 (6 bases). Looked up from germline, CDR1 is SGHDN and CDR2 is FVKESK. The V end was cut by 0 bases, the J end by 6 bases, with 12 bases between. The CDR3 loop spans 14 amino acids.

A few counts support this clone. The chain employs TRBV2 and TRBJ2-4; TRBD1 or TRBD2 may be the D gene (5 bases each). CDR3 length equals 16 residues. The germline V gene encodes CDR1 SNHLY and CDR2 FYNNEI. The V and J ends lost 0 bases and 3 bases respectively, with 12 bases between them. The CDR3 DNA reads as TGTGCCAGCAGTGAAGCGGCAGGGACGGACAAAAACATTCAGTACTTC. This translates into CASSEAAGTDKNIQYF.

J is TRBJ2-7 and V is TRBV7-9; TRBD2 matches at 10 bases. Trimming took 3 bases from V and 6 from J; bases not matched to a gene: 5. The CDR3 consists of 14 residues. The germline V gene has CDR1 SEHNR and CDR2 FQNEAQ (reference sequence). In DNA form, the CDR3 reads TGTGCCAGCAGCTTGGATAGCGGGAGGTCCGAGCAGTACTTC. It is translated as CASSLDSGRSEQYF. Drawing the rest from reference TRBV7-9 and TRBJ2-7, the complete variable domain is DTGVSQNPRHKITKRGQNVTFRCDPISEHNRLYWYRQTLGQGPEFLTYFQNEAQLEKSRLLSDRFSAERPKGSFSTLEIQRTEQGDSAMYLCASSLDSGRSEQYFGPGTRLTVT.

The chain uses TRBV7-3 and TRBJ1-3; 8 bases agree with TRBD1. This CDR3 has 16 amino acids. Trimming at V came to 5 bases and at J to 2 bases, leaving 8 bases not matched to a gene. CDR1 and CDR2 (germline): SGHTA, FQGTGA. Here the CDR3 DNA reads TGTGCCAGCAGCCTTCAGGGGGCAACCACTGGAAACACCATATATTTT. Its protein product is CASSLQGATTGNTIYF.

The chain recombines TRBV21-1 with TRBJ2-1; TRBD2 is taken as the D call from the table, unchecked against the DNA. TRBV21-1 is assigned pseudogene status. CDR3 size: 16 residues. The CDR3 DNA is TGTGCCAGCAGCAAAGGGGGACTAGCCTCCTACAATGAGCAGTTCTTC. Translating gives CASSKGGLASYNEQFF.

The chain links TRBV7-9 to TRBJ2-7, with D unresolved. Germline lookup yields CDR1 SEHNR and CDR2 FQNEAQ (reference sequence). This CDR3 has 13 amino acids. Between the trimmed V and J ends, which lost 6 bases and 0 bases, there was a span of 9 bases. CDR3 amino acids: CASRVKGSYEQYF. As DNA, the CDR3 is TGTGCCAGCAGAGTAAAGGGCTCCTACGAGCAGTACTTC.

This clone was observed a single time. The chain is built from TRBV7-8 and TRBJ1-5; D gene unclear. The length of the CDR3 is 14 residues. V was cut by 4 bases and J by 2 bases, with 9 bases left in between. CDR1 is SGHVS and CDR2 is FQNEAQ in the germline V gene. The CDR3 coding sequence is TGTGCCAGCAGCTCCCGAACGGGCAATCAGCCCCAGCATTTT. Translating it yields CASSSRTGNQPQHF. Looking up the rest from reference TRBV7-8 and TRBJ1-5 gives the full variable domain: GAGVSQSPRYKVAKRGQDVALRCDPISGHVSLFWYQQALGQGPEFLTYFQNEAQLDKSGLPSDRFFAERPEGSVSTLKIQRTQQEDSAVYLCASSSRTGNQPQHFGDGTRLSIL.

This clone was counted once. CDR3: CASSRQSTNEKLFF. In DNA form, the CDR3 reads TGTGCCAGCAGCCGACAGTCAACTAATGAAAAACTGTTTTTT. The chain couples TRBV6-5 to TRBJ1-4; D may be TRBD1 (5 bases). The length of the CDR3 is 14 residues. Germline CDR1 MNHEY, CDR2 SVGAGI. V gave up 6 bases and J gave up 0 bases, with 8 bases separating them.

The V gene is TRBV30, the J gene TRBJ2-2; 9 bases map to TRBD2. The CDR3 has 14 amino acids. V lost 1 base to trimming and J lost 6 bases; unmatched junction nucleotides: 3. The germline V gene encodes CDR1 GTSNPN and CDR2 SVGIG (reference sequence). The DNA of the CDR3 is TGTGCCTGGAGTGGGAGCGGGAGGCCCGGGGAGCTGTTTTTT. Protein sequence: CAWSGSGRPGELFF.

The V call is TRBV11-1, the J call TRBJ2-5, with D unresolved. With 1 base removed from V and 4 bases from J, the gap between germline ends came to 4 bases. This CDR3 region has 12 residues. Germline V lookup: CDR1 SGHAT, CDR2 FQDESV (reference sequence). The DNA for the CDR3 is TGTGCCAGCAGCTTAGACAGAGAGACCCAGTACTTC. This sequence encodes CASSLDRETQYF.

V is TRBV30 and J is TRBJ2-7, with D perhaps matching TRBD1 (7 bases). The germline V gene has CDR1 GTSNPN and CDR2 SVGIG (reference sequence). The germline V and J ends were trimmed by 0 bases and 7 bases, with 16 bases remaining between them. The CDR3 loop spans 14 amino acids. The CDR3 DNA is TGTGCCTGGAGTGTTCAGGGGGGATATGAGGAGCAGTACTTC. Amino acids: CAWSVQGGYEEQYF.

The chain employs TRBV18 and TRBJ1-1; no clear D gene. V shed 5 bases and J shed 1 base, with 8 bases lying between them. The germline gives CDR1 KGHSH, CDR2 LQKENI. The CDR3 runs 13 residues. The CDR3 coding sequence is TGTGCCAGCTCATTACTACAGAACACTGAAGCTTTCTTT. Its protein is CASSLLQNTEAFF.

The chain couples TRBV7-9 to TRBJ2-5; TRBD2 is a possible D gene (8 bases). CDR3 size: 17 residues. Germline V gene data show CDR1 as SEHNR and CDR2 as FQNEAQ (reference sequence). V was shortened by 2 bases and J by 5 bases, with 21 bases between the two germline ends. The CDR3 spells CASSLRFREGAAETQYF. The CDR3, as DNA: TGTGCCAGCAGCTTAAGGTTCCGGGAGGGGGCAGCGGAGACCCAGTACTTC.

The V call is TRBV9, the J call TRBJ1-4; D uncertain. V was pared by 1 base and J by 0 bases, with 7 bases between. CDR1 is SGDLS, CDR2 YYNGEE, per germline. The CDR3 is made up of 15 amino acids. The CDR3 DNA follows: TGTGCCAGCAGCGTATCACCTTCAACTAATGAAAAACTGTTTTTT. As protein: CASSVSPSTNEKLFF.

The chain joins TRBV5-5 to TRBJ1-5; 7 nucleotides agree with TRBD1. Germline V lookup: CDR1 SGHKS, CDR2 YYEKEE (reference sequence). The CDR3 covers 15 residues. Trimming took 2 bases from V and 4 from J; bases not matched to a gene: 6. The chain's CDR3 is CASSFLQGTNQPQHF. The DNA for the CDR3 is TGTGCCAGCAGCTTTCTACAGGGGACAAATCAGCCCCAGCATTTT.

The chain is built from TRBV4-1 and TRBJ1-2; 8 bases are shared with TRBD1. Trimming took 3 bases from V and 5 from J; bases not matched to a gene: 8. Germline CDR1 is MGHRA and CDR2 is YSYEKL. The CDR3 spans 15 residues. Written as DNA, the CDR3 is TGCGCCAGCAGCCAGAACGAACAGGGGGGGTATGGCTACACCTTC. Translation gives CASSQNEQGGYGYTF.

The chain employs TRBV5-1 and TRBJ2-2, with 9 bases aligning to TRBD1. Germline trimming cut 4 bases from V and 8 bases from J; bases unmatched to any gene: 12. The CDR3 is 16 residues long. In germline, CDR1 is SGHRS, CDR2 YFSETQ. The CDR3 protein is CASSPTGTGIVGELFF. CDR3 nucleotides: TGCGCCAGCAGCCCCACCGGGACAGGGATTGTGGGGGAGCTGTTTTTT.

The rearrangement links TRBV11-2 to TRBJ2-3, with TRBD1 matching 8 bases. After removal of 2 bases from V and 2 bases from J, the junction contained 6 bases not matched to a gene. Per germline, CDR1 SGHAT and CDR2 FQNNGV. The CDR3 runs 16 residues. The CDR3 sequence: CASSLLRQGHTDTQYF. CDR3 bases: TGTGCCAGCAGCTTACTACGACAGGGGCACACAGATACGCAGTATTTT.

J is TRBJ1-1 and V is TRBV19, with a weak D call TRBD1 (5 bases). This CDR3 has 13 residues. Germline lookup yields CDR1 LNHDA and CDR2 SQIVND (reference sequence). Trimming took off 6 bases at V and 4 bases at J, with 12 bases between the two ends. The CDR3 reads CASSIQVGTEAFF. CDR3 DNA: TGTGCCAGTAGCATACAGGTTGGCACTGAAGCTTTCTTT.

V is TRBV7-9 and J is TRBJ1-5, with D possibly being TRBD1 (5 bases). V lost 3 bases and J 4 bases, leaving 16 bases between the germline ends. Germline values: CDR1 SEHNR, CDR2 FQNEAQ (reference sequence). This CDR3 spans 16 amino acids. The DNA of the CDR3 is TGTGCCAGCAGCTTTTCAGATGGTGGGGCTAATCAGCCCCAGCATTTT. Translated, it gives CASSFSDGGANQPQHF.